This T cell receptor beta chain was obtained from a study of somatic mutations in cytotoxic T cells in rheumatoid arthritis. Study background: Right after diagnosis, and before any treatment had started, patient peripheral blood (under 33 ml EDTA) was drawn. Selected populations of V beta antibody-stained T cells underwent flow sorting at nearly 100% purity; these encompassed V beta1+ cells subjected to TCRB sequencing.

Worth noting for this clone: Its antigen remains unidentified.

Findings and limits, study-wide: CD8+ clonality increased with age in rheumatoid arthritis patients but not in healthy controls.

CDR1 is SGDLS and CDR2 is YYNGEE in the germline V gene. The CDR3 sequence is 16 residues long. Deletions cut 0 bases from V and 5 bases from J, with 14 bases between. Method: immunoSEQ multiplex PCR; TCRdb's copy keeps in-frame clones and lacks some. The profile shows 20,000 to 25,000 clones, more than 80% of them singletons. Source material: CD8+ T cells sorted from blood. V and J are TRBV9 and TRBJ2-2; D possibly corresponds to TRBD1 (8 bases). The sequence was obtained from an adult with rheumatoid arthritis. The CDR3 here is CASSVDRGGQTGELFF. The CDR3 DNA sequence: TGTGCCAGCAGCGTAGACAGGGGGGGCCAGACCGGGGAGCTGTTTTTT.